These 7 T cell receptor beta chains were all obtained from the same sample, sequenced in a study of breast tumors, draining lymph nodes, adjacent tissues. TCRdb passed the multiplex PCR reads through MiXCR, listing each CDR3 protein once. The data show 200,000 to 250,000 distinct CDR3 sequences, roughly 30% seen once. Samples came from axillary lymph nodes draining the breast cancer. Sequencing was done on a sample of axillary lymph node tissue. The receptors stem from a female donor with breast cancer. Some clones in this sample may be carry-over from other donors' samples.

The chain carries TRBV5-4 and TRBJ1-6; TRBD1 is a possible D gene (6 bases). V lost 4 bases to trimming and J lost 6 bases, with 14 bases between them. Germline V gene sequence: CDR1 SGHNT, CDR2 YYREEE (reference sequence). The CDR3 extends over 15 amino acids. CDR3 in amino acids: CASSPSGTSNSPLHF. The CDR3 bases are TGTGCCAGCAGCCCATCCGGGACAAGTAATTCACCCCTCCACTTT.

The J gene is TRBJ1-1, the V gene TRBV6-5; D gene ambiguous. The germline gives CDR1 MNHEY, CDR2 SVGAGI. The CDR3 extends over 14 amino acids. V gave up 10 bases and J gave up 3 bases, with 18 bases separating them. The CDR3 DNA follows: TGTGCCACCGGAAGGTCATTTCGGGACACTGAAGCTTTCTTT. Protein product: CATGRSFRDTEAFF.

The table lists this clonotype with a count of one. The chain carries TRBV25-1 and TRBJ1-4; 7 positions match TRBD1. There are 17 residues in the CDR3. V dropped 5 bases and J dropped 4; count of bases not matched to a gene: 13. The germline gives CDR1 MGHDK, CDR2 SYGVNS. CDR3 nucleotides: TGTGCCAGCAGTCAAACTAGGGACAGCTTTAATAATGAAAAACTGTTTTTT. It encodes CASSQTRDSFNNEKLFF.

This clonotype was observed a few times. A much larger clonotype is one base distant, so this may be a read error. This chain connects TRBV9 to TRBJ2-1, with unresolved D. There are 14 residues in the CDR3. Germline loops: CDR1 SGDLS, CDR2 YYNGEE. CDR3 DNA sequence: TGTGCCAGCAGCGTAGAGTTATCCGTAGATGAGCAGTCCTTC. Its protein product is CASSVELSVDEQSF.

This clonotype was counted between two and nine times. The chain is built from TRBV28 and TRBJ2-3; weak D call: TRBD1 (6 bases). The ends were cut back, 6 bases at V and 2 bases at J, with 18 bases in the middle. CDR3 length equals 16 residues. Germline V gene data show CDR1 as MDHEN and CDR2 as SYDVKM. The CDR3 loop is CASRPGTPRFTDTQYF. The CDR3 region has the DNA TGTGCCAGCAGGCCCGGGACACCAAGATTCACAGATACGCAGTATTTT.

This clonotype showed up many times. The V and J genes are TRBV7-8 and TRBJ2-1; 14 bases align to TRBD2. Losses at the gene ends were 5 bases for V and 9 bases for J; bases not matched to a gene: 6. Looked up from germline, CDR1 is SGHVS and CDR2 is FQNEAQ. CDR3 length equals 15 residues. Written as DNA, the CDR3 is TGTGCCAGCAGCGCGACTAGCGGGAGGGCCGGTGAGCAGTTCTTC. It is translated as CASSATSGRAGEQFF.

This clonotype has a count of ten or more. A clone one base away is much larger, so this may be a read error. The V call is TRBV15, the J call TRBJ2-2; weak D call: TRBD2 (5 bases). The CDR3 is 14 residues long. Germline CDR1 LNHNV, CDR2 YYDKDF (reference sequence). The CDR3 reads CATGRRETAGELFF. CDR3 in DNA: TGTGCCACCGGCAGACGGGAAACGGCCGGGGAGCTGTTTTTT.